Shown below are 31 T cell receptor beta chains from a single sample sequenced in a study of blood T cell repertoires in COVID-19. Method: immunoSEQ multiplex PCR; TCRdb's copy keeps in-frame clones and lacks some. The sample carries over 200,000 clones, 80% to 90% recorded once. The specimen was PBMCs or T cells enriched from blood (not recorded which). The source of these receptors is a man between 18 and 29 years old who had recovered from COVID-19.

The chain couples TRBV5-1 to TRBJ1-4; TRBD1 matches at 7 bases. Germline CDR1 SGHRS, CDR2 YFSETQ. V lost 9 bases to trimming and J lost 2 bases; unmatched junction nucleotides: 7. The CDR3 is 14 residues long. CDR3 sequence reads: CATRRGITNEKLFF. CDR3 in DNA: TGCGCCACCCGCAGGGGGATCACTAATGAAAAACTGTTTTTT.

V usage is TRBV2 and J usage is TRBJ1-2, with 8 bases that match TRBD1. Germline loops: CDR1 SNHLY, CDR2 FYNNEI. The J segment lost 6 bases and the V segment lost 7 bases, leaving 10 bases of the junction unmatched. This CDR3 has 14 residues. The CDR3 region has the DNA TGTGCCAGCAACGCGCTCCAGGGGGCGGATGGCTACACCTTC. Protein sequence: CASNALQGADGYTF. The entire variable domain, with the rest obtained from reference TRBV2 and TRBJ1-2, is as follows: EPEVTQTPSHQVTQMGQEVILRCVPISNHLYFYWYRQILGQKVEFLVSFYNNEISEKSEIFDDQFSVERPDGSNFTLKIRSTKLEDSAMYFCASNALQGADGYTFGSGTRLTVV.

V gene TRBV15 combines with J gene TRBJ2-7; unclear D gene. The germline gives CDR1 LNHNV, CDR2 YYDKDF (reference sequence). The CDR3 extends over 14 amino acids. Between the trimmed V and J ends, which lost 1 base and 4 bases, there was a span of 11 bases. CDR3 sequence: CATSRATTDYEQYF. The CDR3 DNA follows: TGTGCCACCAGCAGAGCCACTACCGATTACGAGCAGTACTTC.

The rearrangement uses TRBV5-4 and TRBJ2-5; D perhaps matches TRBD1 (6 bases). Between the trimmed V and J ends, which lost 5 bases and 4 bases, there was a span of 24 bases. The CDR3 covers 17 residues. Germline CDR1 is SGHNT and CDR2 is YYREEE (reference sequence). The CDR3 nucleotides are TGTGCCAGCAGTCTCGATGGGCAGGGGCGGGTTCGAGAGACCCAGTACTTC. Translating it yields CASSLDGQGRVRETQYF.

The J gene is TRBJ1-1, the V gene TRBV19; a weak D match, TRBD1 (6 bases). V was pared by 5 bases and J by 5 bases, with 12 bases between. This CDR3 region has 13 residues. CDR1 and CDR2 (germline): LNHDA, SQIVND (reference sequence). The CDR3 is CASSLNRVTEAFF. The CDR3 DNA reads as TGTGCCAGTAGTTTGAACAGGGTAACTGAAGCTTTCTTT. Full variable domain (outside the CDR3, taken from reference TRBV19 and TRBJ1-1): DGGITQSPKYLFRKEGQNVTLSCEQNLNHDAMYWYRQDPGQGLRLIYYSQIVNDFQKGDIAEGYSVSREKKESFPLTVTSAQKNPTAFYLCASSLNRVTEAFFGQGTRLTVV.

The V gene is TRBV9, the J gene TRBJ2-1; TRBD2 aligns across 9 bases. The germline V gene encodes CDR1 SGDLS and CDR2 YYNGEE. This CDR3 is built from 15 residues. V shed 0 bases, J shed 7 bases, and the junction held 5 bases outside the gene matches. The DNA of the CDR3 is TGTGCCAGCAGCGTAGTAGCGGGAGAATCGAATGAGCAGTTCTTC. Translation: CASSVVAGESNEQFF.

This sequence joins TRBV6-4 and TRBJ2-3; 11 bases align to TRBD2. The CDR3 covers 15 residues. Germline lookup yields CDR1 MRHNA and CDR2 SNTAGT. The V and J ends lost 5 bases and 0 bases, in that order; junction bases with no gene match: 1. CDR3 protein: CASSPSGGSTDTQYF. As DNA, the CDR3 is TGTGCCAGCAGTCCTAGCGGGGGGAGCACAGATACGCAGTATTTT.

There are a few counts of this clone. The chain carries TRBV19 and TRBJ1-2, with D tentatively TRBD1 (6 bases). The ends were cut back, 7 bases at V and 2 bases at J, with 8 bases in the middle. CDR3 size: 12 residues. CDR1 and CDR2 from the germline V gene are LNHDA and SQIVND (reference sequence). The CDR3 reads CASTGENYGYTF. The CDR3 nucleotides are TGTGCCAGTACAGGGGAAAACTATGGCTACACCTTC.

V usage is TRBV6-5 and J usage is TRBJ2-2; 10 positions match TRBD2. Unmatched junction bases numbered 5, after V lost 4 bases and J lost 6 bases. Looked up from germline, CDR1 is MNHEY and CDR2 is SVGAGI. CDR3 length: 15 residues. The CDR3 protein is CASSSWTSGSGELFF. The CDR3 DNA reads TGTGCCAGCAGTTCGTGGACTAGCGGCTCCGGGGAGCTGTTTTTT.

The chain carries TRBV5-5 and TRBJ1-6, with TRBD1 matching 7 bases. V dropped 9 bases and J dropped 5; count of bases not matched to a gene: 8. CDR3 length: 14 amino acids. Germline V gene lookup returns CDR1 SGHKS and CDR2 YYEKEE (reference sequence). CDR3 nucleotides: TGTGCCACAAGACAGGGAGCCGATAATTCACCCCTCCACTTT. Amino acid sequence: CATRQGADNSPLHF.

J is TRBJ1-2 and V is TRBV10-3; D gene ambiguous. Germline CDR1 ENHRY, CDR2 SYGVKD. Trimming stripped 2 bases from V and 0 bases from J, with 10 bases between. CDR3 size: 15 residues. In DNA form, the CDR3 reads TGTGCCATCAGTGAGCGGTCGGAGACTAACTATGGCTACACCTTC. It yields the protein CAISERSETNYGYTF.

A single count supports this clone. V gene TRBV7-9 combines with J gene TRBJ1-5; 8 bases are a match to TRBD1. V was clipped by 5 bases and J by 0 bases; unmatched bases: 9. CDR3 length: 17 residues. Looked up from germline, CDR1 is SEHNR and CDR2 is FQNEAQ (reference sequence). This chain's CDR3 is CASSQQGGRDSNQPQHF. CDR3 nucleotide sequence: TGTGCCAGCAGCCAACAGGGGGGGAGAGATAGCAATCAGCCCCAGCATTTT.

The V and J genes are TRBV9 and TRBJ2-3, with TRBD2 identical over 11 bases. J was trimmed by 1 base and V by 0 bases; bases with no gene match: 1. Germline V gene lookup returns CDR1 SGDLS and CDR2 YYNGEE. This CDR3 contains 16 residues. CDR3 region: CASSVVAGGGTDTQYF. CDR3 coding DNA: TGTGCCAGCAGCGTAGTAGCGGGGGGGGGCACAGATACGCAGTATTTT.

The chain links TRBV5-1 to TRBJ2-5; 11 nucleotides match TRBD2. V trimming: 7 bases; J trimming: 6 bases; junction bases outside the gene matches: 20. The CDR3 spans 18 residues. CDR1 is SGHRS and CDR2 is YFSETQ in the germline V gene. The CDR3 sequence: CASQDQDLAGGIDQTQYF. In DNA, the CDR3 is TGCGCCAGCCAAGATCAAGACTTAGCGGGGGGGATTGATCAGACCCAGTACTTC.

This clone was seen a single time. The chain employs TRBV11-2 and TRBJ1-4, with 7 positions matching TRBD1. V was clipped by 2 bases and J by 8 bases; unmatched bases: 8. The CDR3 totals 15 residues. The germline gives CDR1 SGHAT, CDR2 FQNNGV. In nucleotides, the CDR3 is TGTGCCAGCAGCTTAATGGGACAGCCAGCAGAAAAACTGTTTTTT. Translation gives CASSLMGQPAEKLFF. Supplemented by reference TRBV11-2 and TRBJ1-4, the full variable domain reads EAGVAQSPRYKIIEKRQSVAFWCNPISGHATLYWYQQILGQGPKLLIQFQNNGVVDDSQLPKDRFSAERLKGVDSTLKIQPAKLEDSAVYLCASSLMGQPAEKLFFGSGTQLSVL.

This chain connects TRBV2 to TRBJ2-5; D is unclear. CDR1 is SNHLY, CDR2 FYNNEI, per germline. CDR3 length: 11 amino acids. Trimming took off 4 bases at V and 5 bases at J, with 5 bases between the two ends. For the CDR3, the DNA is TGTGCCAGCAGTGTCGGGGAGACCCAGTACTTC. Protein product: CASSVGETQYF.

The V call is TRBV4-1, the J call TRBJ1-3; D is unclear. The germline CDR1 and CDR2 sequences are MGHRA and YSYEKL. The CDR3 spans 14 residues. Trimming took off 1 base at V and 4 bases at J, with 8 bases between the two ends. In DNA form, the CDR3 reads TGCGCCAGCAGCCAAGTGAGTTTGGGAAACACCATATATTTT. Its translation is CASSQVSLGNTIYF.

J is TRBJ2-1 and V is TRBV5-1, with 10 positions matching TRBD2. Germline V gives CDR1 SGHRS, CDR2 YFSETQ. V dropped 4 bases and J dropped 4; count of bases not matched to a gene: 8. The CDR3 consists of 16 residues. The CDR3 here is CASSVGLAEIYNEQFF. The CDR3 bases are TGCGCCAGCAGCGTTGGACTAGCGGAGATATACAATGAGCAGTTCTTC. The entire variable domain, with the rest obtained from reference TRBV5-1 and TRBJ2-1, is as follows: KAGVTQTPRYLIKTRGQQVTLSCSPISGHRSVSWYQQTPGQGLQFLFEYFSETQRNKGNFPGRFSGRQFSNSRSEMNVSTLELGDSALYLCASSVGLAEIYNEQFFGPGTRLTVL.

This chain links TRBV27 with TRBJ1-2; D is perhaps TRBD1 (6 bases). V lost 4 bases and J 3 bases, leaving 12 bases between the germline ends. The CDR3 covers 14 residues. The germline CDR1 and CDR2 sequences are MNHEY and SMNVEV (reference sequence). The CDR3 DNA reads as TGTGCCAGCAGTTGGGCCGCAGGGGACTATGGCTACACCTTC. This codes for CASSWAAGDYGYTF.

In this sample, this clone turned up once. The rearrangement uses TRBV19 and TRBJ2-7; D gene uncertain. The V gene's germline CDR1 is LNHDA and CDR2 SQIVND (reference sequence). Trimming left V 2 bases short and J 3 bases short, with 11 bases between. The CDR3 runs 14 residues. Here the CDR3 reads CASSISERNYEQYF. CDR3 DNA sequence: TGTGCCAGTAGTATATCAGAGCGTAACTACGAGCAGTACTTC.

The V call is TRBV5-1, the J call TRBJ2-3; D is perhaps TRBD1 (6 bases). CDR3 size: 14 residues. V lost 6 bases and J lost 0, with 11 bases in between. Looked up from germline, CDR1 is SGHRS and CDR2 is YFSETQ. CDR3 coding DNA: TGCGCCAGCAAGGACAGAGAGAGCACAGATACGCAGTATTTT. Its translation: CASKDRESTDTQYF.

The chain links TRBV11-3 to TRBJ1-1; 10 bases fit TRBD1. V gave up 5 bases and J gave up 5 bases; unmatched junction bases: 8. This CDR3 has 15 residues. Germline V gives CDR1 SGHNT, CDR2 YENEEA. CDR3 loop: CASSPRQGASTEAFF. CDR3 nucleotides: TGTGCCAGCAGCCCGCGACAGGGGGCAAGTACTGAAGCTTTCTTT.

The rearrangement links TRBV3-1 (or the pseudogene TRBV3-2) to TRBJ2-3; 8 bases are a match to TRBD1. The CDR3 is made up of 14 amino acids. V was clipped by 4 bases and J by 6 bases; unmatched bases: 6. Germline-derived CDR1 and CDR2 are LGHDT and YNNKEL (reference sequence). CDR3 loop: CASSRDRGFDTQYF. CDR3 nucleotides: TGTGCCAGCAGCCGTGACAGGGGCTTCGATACGCAGTATTTT.

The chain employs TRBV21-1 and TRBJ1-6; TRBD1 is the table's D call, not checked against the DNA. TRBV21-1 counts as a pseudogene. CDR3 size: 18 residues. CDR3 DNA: TGTGCCAGCAGCAACCCGGGACAGGGAATTAAGAGGGCCTTTGCCCTCCACTTT. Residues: CASSNPGQGIKRAFALHF.

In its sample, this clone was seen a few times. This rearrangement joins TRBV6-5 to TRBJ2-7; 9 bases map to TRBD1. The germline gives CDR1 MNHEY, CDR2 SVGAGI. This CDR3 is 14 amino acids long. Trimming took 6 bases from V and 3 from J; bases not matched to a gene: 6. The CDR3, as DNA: TGTGCCAGCAGCCAGGACAGGGGAAACTACGAGCAGTACTTC. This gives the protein CASSQDRGNYEQYF.

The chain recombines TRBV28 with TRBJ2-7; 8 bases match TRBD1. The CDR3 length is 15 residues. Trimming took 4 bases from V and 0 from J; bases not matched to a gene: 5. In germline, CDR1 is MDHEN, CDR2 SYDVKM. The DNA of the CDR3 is TGTGCCAGCAGTTCGACGGGACAGGACTCCTACGAGCAGTACTTC. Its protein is CASSSTGQDSYEQYF.

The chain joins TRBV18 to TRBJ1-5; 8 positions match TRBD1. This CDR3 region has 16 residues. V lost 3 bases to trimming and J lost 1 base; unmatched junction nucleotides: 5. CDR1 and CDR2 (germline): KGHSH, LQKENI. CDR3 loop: CASSPGQGPSNQPQHF. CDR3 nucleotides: TGTGCCAGCTCACCCGGACAGGGCCCCAGCAATCAGCCCCAGCATTTT.

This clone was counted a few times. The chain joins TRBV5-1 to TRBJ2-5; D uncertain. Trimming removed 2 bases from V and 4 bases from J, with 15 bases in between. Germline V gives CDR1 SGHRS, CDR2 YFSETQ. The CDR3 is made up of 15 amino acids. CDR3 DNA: TGCGCCAGCAGCTTCGGAACAGAGATCGGAGAGACCCAGTACTTC. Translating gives CASSFGTEIGETQYF.

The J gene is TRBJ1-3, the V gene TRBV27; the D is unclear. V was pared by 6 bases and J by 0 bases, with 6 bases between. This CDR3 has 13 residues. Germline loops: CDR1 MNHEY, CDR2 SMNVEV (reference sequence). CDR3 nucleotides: TGTGCCAGCAGGTCCTTCTCTGGAAACACCATATATTTT. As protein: CASRSFSGNTIYF.

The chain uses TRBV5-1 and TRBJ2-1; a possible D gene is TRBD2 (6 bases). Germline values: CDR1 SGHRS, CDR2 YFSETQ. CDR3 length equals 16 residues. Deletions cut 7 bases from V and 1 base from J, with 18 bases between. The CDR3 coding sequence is TGCGCCAGCCGGCCAGAGAACGGGAGATCCTACAATGAGCAGTTCTTC. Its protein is CASRPENGRSYNEQFF.

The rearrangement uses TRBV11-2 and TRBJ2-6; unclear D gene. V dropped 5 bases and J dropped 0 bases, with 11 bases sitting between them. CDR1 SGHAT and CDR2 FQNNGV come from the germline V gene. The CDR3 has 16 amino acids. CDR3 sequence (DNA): TGTGCCAGCAGCCTATCTATCTCCTCTGGGGCCAACGTCCTGACTTTC. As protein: CASSLSISSGANVLTF.